This T cell receptor (beta chain) comes out of a study of shared T cell receptors in the human thymus (dated by TCRdb to the early 2020s). The study in broad terms: The study examined how self-reactive, shared T-cell receptor alpha chains are generated in the human thymus.

The library was obtained by the immunoSEQ multiplex PCR assay. This is the immuneACCESS table as TCRdb keeps it, with only in-frame sequences that have V and J called. A part of the clones is gone; compared with another copy, unresolved V genes explain less than half, and the rest is unexplained. The table for this sample lists approximately 660,000 clones; 85% to 90% of them were counted only once. Of the sample, 0.0095% to 0.011% falls within the top ten clones. To note about this clone: The antigen it recognizes is unknown. No per-base quality is available; no much larger clone lies one base away.

The same specimen was also included in a second study, on human thymus T cells. As described in the second report: In Finland, the donors were immunologically healthy infants who were having open corrective cardiac surgery for congenital heart defects. Thymus tissue was obtained as surgical resects removed during corrective cardiac surgery. Both the thymic and the peripheral blood repertoires appeared to show biased V and J gene segment usage. The related research found that thymic TCR repertoires overlapped highly between unrelated individuals. The study described the TCR alpha and beta repertoires in about eight infant thymus samples and a few matching peripheral blood samples. Donor ages ranging from about 7 to 250 days were recorded, and several male and a couple of female infants were included in the cohort. Thymocytes were released mechanically from tissue and stored at -70 °C as pellets of roughly 9-32 million cells. A QIAsymphony instrument was used to extract genomic DNA from frozen cell pellets. Using the immunoSEQ multiplex PCR assay, the TCRB and TCRAD loci were amplified from a standardized quantity of quality-controlled genomic DNA. Amplicons spanned the V(D)J region at a length sufficient to cover the CDR3 and identify V and J genes. Amplicon sequencing was performed on an Illumina platform through the commercial immunoSEQ service. Corrections for primer bias and sequencing errors followed previously described methods, while TCRAD and TCRB definitions were based on the IMGT database. immunoSEQ Analyzer 3.0 and VDJTools were used for repertoire analysis, which covered basic statistics, V/J segment usage, diversity estimates, rarefaction and pairwise overlap. Chao1, ChaoE, Efron-Thisted, Shannon and inverse Simpson indices were used to estimate diversity, which was also estimated on datasets down-sampled to the smallest sample. For repertoire overlap, CDR3 nucleotide sequence, V gene and J gene had to match strictly, and clustering was done by Jaccard-based multidimensional scaling. On average, roughly 810,000 unique TCRB clonotypes were obtained from thymus samples, compared with roughly 89,000 from blood samples.

The clonotype originates from a boy in the first two years of life with a congenital heart defect. Donor details come from another sample of the same person, matched by shared clones. Sequencing was carried out using thymocytes.

The DNA reads TGTGCCAGCATCTCGCACCCGGGCAGGGTCGGCACAGATACGCAGTATTTT. It translates to CASISHPGRVGTDTQYF. The chain is encoded by TRBV28 joined to TRBJ2-3, with a weak D call of TRBD1 (5 bases match). The CDR3 runs 17 amino acids, cysteine and phenylalanine included. The DNA shown is the 51-base CDR3, in frame from base 1. V lost 7 bases and J lost 1 base; the stretch between them is 21 bases long. From the germline V gene, CDR1 is MDHEN and CDR2 is SYDVKM. Beyond the CDR3, the reference TRBV28 and TRBJ2-3 genes provide the residues; the full variable domain reads: DVKVTQSSRYLVKRTGEKVFLECVQDMDHENMFWYRQDPGLGLRLIYFSYDVKMKEKGDIPEGYSVSREKKERFSLILESASTNQTSMYLCASISHPGRVGTDTQYFGPGTRLTVL.